Below are 20 T cell receptor beta chains sequenced from a single sample in a study of cytotoxic CD8 clonotypes in ibrutinib-treated CLL. Only in-frame clones appear in the TCRdb table, and some are missing; sequencing was by immunoSEQ multiplex PCR. The repertoire holds some 140,000 clones, with approximately 81% as singletons. The specimen was PBMCs, collected after 12 months of ibrutinib treatment. Receptors were obtained from a human donor with chronic lymphocytic leukemia.

V and J are TRBV11-2 and TRBJ1-1, with unresolved D. The CDR3 covers 15 residues. Germline-derived CDR1 and CDR2 are SGHAT and FQNNGV. The V end lost 6 bases, the J end lost 1 base, and 15 bases lay between the germline ends. CDR3 loop: CASRSKVLGNTEAFF. CDR3 in DNA: TGTGCCAGCAGATCGAAGGTTCTTGGGAACACTGAAGCTTTCTTT.

The J gene is TRBJ1-5, the V gene TRBV7-2; D not certain. Looked up from germline, CDR1 is SGHTA and CDR2 is FQGNSA. V dropped 0 bases and J dropped 2 bases, with 8 bases sitting between them. The CDR3 runs to 15 residues. This CDR3 is CASSLARHGNQPQHF. In DNA, the CDR3 is TGTGCCAGCAGCTTAGCGAGACACGGCAATCAGCCCCAGCATTTT. The full variable domain, with the rest looked up from reference TRBV7-2 and TRBJ1-5, is GAGVSQSPSNKVTEKGKDVELRCDPISGHTALYWYRQSLGQGLEFLIYFQGNSAPDKSGLPSDRFSAERTGGSVSTLTIQRTQQEDSAVYLCASSLARHGNQPQHFGDGTRLSIL.

The chain links TRBV7-3 to TRBJ2-1, with D perhaps matching TRBD2 (5 bases). The CDR3 is 16 amino acids. CDR1 and CDR2 from the germline V gene are SGHTA and FQGTGA. V lost 2 bases and J lost 0, with 11 bases in between. This CDR3 is CASSLLALSSYNEQFF. CDR3 coding DNA: TGTGCCAGCAGCTTATTAGCGCTGAGCTCCTACAATGAGCAGTTCTTC.

This clone has only a few counts. This chain links TRBV7-9 with TRBJ2-2; 14 bases match TRBD2. The germline gives CDR1 SEHNR, CDR2 FQNEAQ (reference sequence). The CDR3 length is 18 residues. The J segment lost 4 bases and the V segment lost 1 base, leaving 5 bases of the junction unmatched. The chain's CDR3 is CASSLGLAGGPPTGELFF. The CDR3 DNA reads TGTGCCAGCAGCTTAGGACTAGCGGGAGGGCCCCCCACCGGGGAGCTGTTTTTT.

This chain joins TRBV4-3 and TRBJ1-2, with D possibly being TRBD1 (5 bases). The CDR3 consists of 16 residues. Germline CDR1 LGHNA, CDR2 YSLEER. V lost 0 bases to trimming and J lost 0 bases, with 11 bases between them. In DNA, the CDR3 is TGCGCCAGCAGCCAAGATTGGGGGTTAACTAACTATGGCTACACCTTC. Protein: CASSQDWGLTNYGYTF.

This chain uses TRBV6-1 with TRBJ2-2; D call uncertain. The CDR3 is 13 residues long. Per the germline V gene, CDR1 is MNHNS and CDR2 is SASEGT. V lost 4 bases and J lost 7, with 10 bases in between. The CDR3 reads CASSVLEVGELFF. The CDR3 bases are TGTGCCAGCAGTGTCCTCGAGGTCGGGGAGCTGTTTTTT.

The rearrangement links TRBV20-1 to TRBJ2-1; D is ambiguous. The CDR3 length is 11 residues. The germline V and J ends were trimmed by 8 bases and 3 bases, with 8 bases remaining between them. Germline CDR1 is DFQATT and CDR2 is SNEGSKA (reference sequence). The CDR3 loop is CSLVFYNEQFF. CDR3 nucleotides: TGCAGTCTAGTCTTCTACAATGAGCAGTTCTTC.

V gene TRBV30 combines with J gene TRBJ2-1, with 9 bases identical to TRBD1. This CDR3 has 15 residues. Trimming at V came to 5 bases and at J to 7 bases, leaving 12 bases not matched to a gene. Germline CDR1 GTSNPN, CDR2 SVGIG (reference sequence). CDR3 DNA: TGTGCCTGGCAGGACAGGGGAGGGTCGTGGAATGAGCAGTTCTTC. Residues: CAWQDRGGSWNEQFF.

This chain joins TRBV2 and TRBJ2-7, with D uncertain. Germline CDR1 reads SNHLY; CDR2 reads FYNNEI. The CDR3 extends over 13 amino acids. Trimming cost V 10 bases and J 7 bases, with 20 bases left between them. The CDR3 DNA is TGTGCCAACGCCGTGTCCTCCGTCGGTGAGCAGTACTTC. Its protein product is CANAVSSVGEQYF.

The V gene is TRBV29-1, the J gene TRBJ2-2; TRBD2 is a possible D gene (5 bases). This CDR3 is 14 amino acids long. CDR1 is SQVTM, CDR2 ANQGSEA, per germline. With 1 base removed from V and 2 bases from J, the gap between germline ends came to 8 bases. The CDR3 coding sequence is TGCAGCGTTGAAGGGCCGGGAAACACCGGGGAGCTGTTTTTT. Translating gives CSVEGPGNTGELFF.

This chain links TRBV18 with TRBJ2-7, with 8 bases aligning to TRBD2. The CDR3 spans 14 residues. Germline CDR1 and CDR2: KGHSH and LQKENI. V was clipped by 3 bases and J by 3 bases; unmatched bases: 4. DNA of the CDR3: TGTGCCAGCTCACCTGAGAGCGGGAGCTACGAGCAGTACTTC. This sequence encodes CASSPESGSYEQYF.

The rearrangement uses TRBV13 and TRBJ2-6; D is unresolved. There are 14 residues in the CDR3. V lost 2 bases and J lost 0, with 2 bases in between. Germline V gives CDR1 PRHDT, CDR2 FYEKMQ (reference sequence). The CDR3 is CASSLYSGANVLTF. In DNA, the CDR3 is TGTGCCAGCAGCTTATACTCTGGGGCCAACGTCCTGACTTTC.

The rearrangement uses TRBV28 and TRBJ2-1; possibly TRBD1 for D (6 bases). Germline values: CDR1 MDHEN, CDR2 SYDVKM. The CDR3 sequence is 14 residues long. V gave up 5 bases and J gave up 9 bases, with 17 bases separating them. In DNA, the CDR3 is TGTGCCAGCAGTGAATCCCTAGGGGGTAGTGAGCAGTTCTTC. Translation: CASSESLGGSEQFF.

The DNA of the CDR3 is TGTGCCAGCAGCCAAGATTGGGCTAGCGGGAGTATCGCCTACGAGCAGTACTTC. Its protein is CASSQDWASGSIAYEQYF. V is TRBV4-2 and J is TRBJ2-7; TRBD2 matches 10 bases. The germline gives CDR1 LGHNA, CDR2 YNFKEQ. The V and J ends lost 0 bases and 2 bases, in that order; junction bases with no gene match: 10. This CDR3 has 18 residues.

The chain couples TRBV4-3 to TRBJ1-4; D unclear. Germline V gene sequence: CDR1 LGHNA, CDR2 YSLEER. The ends were cut back, 0 bases at V and 0 bases at J, with 11 bases in the middle. The CDR3 totals 17 residues. The CDR3 sequence: CASSQDPRGPTNEKLFF. The CDR3 DNA follows: TGCGCCAGCAGCCAAGACCCGCGCGGGCCAACTAATGAAAAACTGTTTTTT.

V gene TRBV7-8 combines with J gene TRBJ2-2, with D tentatively TRBD1 (5 bases). V dropped 2 bases and J dropped 0 bases, with 13 bases sitting between them. CDR3 length: 17 residues. Germline CDR1 and CDR2: SGHVS and FQNEAQ. As DNA, the CDR3 is TGTGCCAGCAGCTTAAGGCTGGGGCCGTCGAACACCGGGGAGCTGTTTTTT. It encodes CASSLRLGPSNTGELFF.

The chain links TRBV10-3 to TRBJ2-3; D unclear. The length of the CDR3 is 14 residues. Per the germline V gene, CDR1 is ENHRY and CDR2 is SYGVKD. Trimming took 6 bases from V and 3 from J, leaving 13 bases between them. CDR3 in DNA: TGTGCCATCAGACGAACGTTGGCGACAGATACGCAGTATTTT. Amino acid sequence: CAIRRTLATDTQYF.

This sequence joins TRBV11-3 and TRBJ2-5; the D is unclear. This CDR3 spans 12 amino acids. CDR1 is SGHNT and CDR2 is YENEEA in the germline V gene. Trimming took 4 bases from V and 5 from J, leaving 8 bases between them. CDR3 in amino acids: CASSSEGETQYF. DNA of the CDR3: TGTGCCAGCAGCTCGGAAGGGGAGACCCAGTACTTC.

The V and J genes are TRBV28 and TRBJ2-2; 9 nucleotides line up with TRBD2. This CDR3 contains 17 residues. V shed 2 bases and J 6 bases; nucleotides not matched to a gene: 10. Germline CDR1 and CDR2: MDHEN and SYDVKM. Here the CDR3 DNA reads TGTGCCAGCAGTTTAGCTGGGAGCGGGAGGAGAGCCGGGGAGCTGTTTTTT. Translating gives CASSLAGSGRRAGELFF.

This clone showed up just a few times. The rearrangement joins TRBV19 to TRBJ2-1, with TRBD2 identical over 10 bases. CDR1 is LNHDA, CDR2 SQIVND, per germline (reference sequence). The J segment lost 11 bases and the V segment lost 4 bases, leaving 5 bases of the junction unmatched. This CDR3 comprises 13 residues. CDR3 DNA: TGTGCCAGTAGTACCGTACTAGCGGGGAAGCAGTTCTTC. It yields the protein CASSTVLAGKQFF.